This record concerns one TCR beta chain sequence. The source of the sample is a study of shared T cell receptors in the human thymus. V was clipped by 7 bases and J by 3 bases; unmatched bases: 6. The CDR3 sequence is 15 residues long. From germline, CDR1 is PRHDT and CDR2 FYEKMQ (reference sequence). Data came from immunoSEQ multiplex PCR; TCRdb stores just in-frame clones and leaves some out. This table holds hundreds of thousands of clones, more than 75% found once. The sample was also reused in another study, on human thymus T cells. That study adds: Corrective cardiac operations yielded the resected thymus tissue.

Input material: thymocytes. This receptor was taken from a boy less than two years old with a congenital heart defect. The rearrangement uses TRBV13 and TRBJ2-1, with 10 nucleotides matching TRBD2. The DNA for the CDR3 is TGTGCCAGCACCCTACGGACTAGCGGCTACAATGAGCAGTTCTTC. Translating it yields CASTLRTSGYNEQFF.